The T cell receptor (beta chain) under discussion was sequenced for a study of cytomegalovirus exposure and HLA in healthy donors. The study's findings and limits: In a later analysis, an Asian-associated ancestry cluster reportedly showed fewer N-insertions than the 666-donor mean. Later analysis suggested most CMV-associated TCR beta chains were HLA-restricted.

Researchers ran the PCR with 60 Vbeta and 13 Jbeta primers. The table came from immunoSEQ multiplex PCR; TCRdb's copy has only in-frame clones and leaves some out. This sample lists around 140,000 clones; its ten largest clones have more than 1.5%. This CDR3 is built from 17 residues. The V gene lost 7 bases and the J gene lost 8 bases, with 27 bases spanning the gap. Germline CDR1 reads MGHRA; CDR2 reads YSYEKL. Points on this clone: Antigen: not known.

The receptor was isolated from a man aged 18 to 30 in good health and CMV-seronegative. Sequencing was carried out using PBMCs. The V gene is TRBV4-1, the J gene TRBJ2-1; TRBD1 might be the D (6 bases). CDR3 sequence (DNA): TGCGCCAGCAACGACTTGGCTAGGCAGGGGATTGGGGATGAGCAGTTCTTC. This encodes CASNDLARQGIGDEQFF.